This TCR beta chain came from a study of T cell responses to AZD1222 COVID-19 vaccine. Study results and limitations: The sample set comprised mostly white British donors with more females, and clonal diversity was possibly underestimated. Regions 160-218 and 743-854 held dominance among vaccine-associated CD4 TCRs, which spanned spike.

Concerning this clone: The antigen is not known.

V was cut by 5 bases and J by 2 bases, with 13 bases left in between. Germline V gene lookup returns CDR1 LNHDA and CDR2 SQIVND (reference sequence). The CDR3 is 15 residues long. Measured with immunoSEQ multiplex PCR; TCRdb has only the in-frame clones, and not every one. The table records about 150,000 clones, about 89% of them present only once. The sample was peripheral blood, taken 28 days after the second dose of the MenACWY control vaccine. The clonotype comes from an adult who received the MenACWY meningococcal vaccine as a control. This chain joins TRBV19 and TRBJ1-5; tentative D call: TRBD1 (5 bases). This CDR3 is CASSESGDGNQPQHF. The DNA of the CDR3 is TGTGCCAGTAGTGAATCCGGGGACGGCAATCAGCCCCAGCATTTT.